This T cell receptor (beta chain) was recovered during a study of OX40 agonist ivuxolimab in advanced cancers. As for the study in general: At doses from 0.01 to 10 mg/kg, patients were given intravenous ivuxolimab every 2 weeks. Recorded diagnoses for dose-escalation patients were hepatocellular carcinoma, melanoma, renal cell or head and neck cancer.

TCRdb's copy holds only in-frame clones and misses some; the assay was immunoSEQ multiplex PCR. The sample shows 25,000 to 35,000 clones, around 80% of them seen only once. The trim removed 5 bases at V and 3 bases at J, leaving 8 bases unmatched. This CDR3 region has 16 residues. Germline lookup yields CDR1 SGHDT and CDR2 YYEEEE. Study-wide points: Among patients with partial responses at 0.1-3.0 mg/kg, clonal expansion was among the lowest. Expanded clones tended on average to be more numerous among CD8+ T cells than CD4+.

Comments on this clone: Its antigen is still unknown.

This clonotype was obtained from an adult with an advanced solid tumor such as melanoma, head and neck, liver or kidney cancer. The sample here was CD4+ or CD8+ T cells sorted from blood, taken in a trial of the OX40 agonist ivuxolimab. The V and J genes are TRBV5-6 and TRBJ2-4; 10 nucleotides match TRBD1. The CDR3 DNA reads TGTGCCAGCAGTCACGGACAGGGGGTTGTCAAAAACATTCAGTACTTC. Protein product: CASSHGQGVVKNIQYF.